The 7 T cell receptor beta chains presented below share a single source sample, sequenced in a study of T-cell reconstitution after alpha-beta-depleted transplantation in children. A library of TCRbeta sequences, prepared with unique molecular identifiers, was generated. Using its own MiXCR run on the PCR reads, TCRdb lists one record per CDR3 protein. The sample gives 480,000 or so distinct CDR3 sequences, roughly a tenth of which show up once; about 2.1% is in the top ten. The sequencing used PBMCs, collected before TCRalphabeta/CD19-depleted stem cell transplant. These receptors originate from a child aged 2-15 years with inherited bone marrow failure, due to receive a stem cell transplant.

This clonotype was seen at least ten times. This CDR3 reads CASSLQGASEAFF. CDR3 coding DNA: TGTGCCAGCAGTTTGCAGGGGGCGTCTGAAGCTTTCTTT. The V and J genes are TRBV27 and TRBJ1-1, with TRBD1 matching 8 bases. Germline-derived CDR1 and CDR2 are MNHEY and SMNVEV (reference sequence). The CDR3 is 13 amino acids. The J segment lost 6 bases and the V segment lost 3 bases, leaving 3 bases of the junction unmatched.

Ten or more counts support this clonotype. V gene TRBV15 combines with J gene TRBJ2-2; D ambiguous. Germline CDR1 LNHNV, CDR2 YYDKDF (reference sequence). V was clipped by 2 bases and J by 6 bases, with 4 bases between them. This CDR3 has 12 residues. The CDR3 sequence is CATSRRAGELFF. The DNA for the CDR3 is TGTGCCACCAGCAGAAGGGCCGGGGAGCTGTTTTTT.

This clonotype was counted ten times or more. V is TRBV20-1 and J is TRBJ2-1, with TRBD2 as a possible D gene (6 bases). Germline V gene data show CDR1 as DFQATT and CDR2 as SNEGSKA (reference sequence). The germline V and J ends were trimmed by 2 bases and 7 bases, with 24 bases remaining between them. The CDR3 runs 17 residues. The CDR3 nucleotides read TGCAGTGCTAGATCTCCCCTTGGACTCCATCGGGGGAATGAGCAGTTCTTC. Residues: CSARSPLGLHRGNEQFF.

The chain couples TRBV12-3 or TRBV12-4 to TRBJ2-2, with unresolved D. With 3 bases removed from V and 4 bases from J, the gap between germline ends came to 12 bases. The length of the CDR3 is 15 residues. In DNA form, the CDR3 reads TGTGCCAGCAGTTTTGATCCGTGGGGCACCGGGGAGCTGTTTTTT. Translation: CASSFDPWGTGELFF.

This clonotype was detected many times. V is TRBV29-1 and J is TRBJ2-1; either TRBD1 or TRBD2 may fit D (5 bases each). The length of the CDR3 is 15 residues. Germline-derived CDR1 and CDR2 are SQVTM and ANQGSEA. Trimming shortened V by 6 bases and J by 2 bases, and 17 bases separated the two germline ends. CDR3 sequence reads: CSVVYDGTAYNEQFF. In nucleotides, the CDR3 is TGCAGCGTCGTTTACGACGGGACGGCCTACAATGAGCAGTTCTTC.

This clonotype was seen at least ten times. CDR3 coding DNA: TGTGCCAGCAGTTTAAAAACCAACTACGAGCAGTACTTC. As protein: CASSLKTNYEQYF. The genes are TRBV28 and TRBJ2-7, with no clear D. CDR1 and CDR2 (germline): MDHEN, SYDVKM. The CDR3 has 13 residues. Between the trimmed V and J ends, which lost 2 bases and 3 bases, there was a span of 8 bases.

This clonotype was counted at least ten times. The chain joins TRBV5-1 to TRBJ2-1; D gene ambiguous. The CDR3 totals 14 residues. Trimming left V 8 bases short and J 0 bases short, with 12 bases between. Germline V gene data show CDR1 as SGHRS and CDR2 as YFSETQ. The CDR3 bases are TGCGCCAGTAAGAAGACGCCCTCCTACAATGAGCAGTTCTTC. As protein: CASKKTPSYNEQFF.